What follows describes a single TCR beta chain. The CDR3 runs 13 residues. The V end lost 5 bases, the J end lost 3 bases, and 10 bases lay between the germline ends. Germline V gene sequence: CDR1 MNHEY, CDR2 SVGAGI. In the authors' workflow: Amplification with reference gene primers provided the estimates of nucleated cell counts. This table comes from immunoSEQ multiplex PCR, and its TCRdb copy is limited to in-frame clones, with some not included. That table supplies the V and J calls and clone size; D and trimming were determined from the DNA. The sample carries some 200,000 clones, roughly 85% recorded once. This sample is drawn from a study of blood T cell repertoires in COVID-19. As for the study in general: Some COVID-19 samples were acute and others convalescent; all came from the United States, Italy and Spain. T cells, B-cell-depleted T cells, or PBMCs provided the cDNA or gDNA that served as material.

The TCR was taken from a man between 60 and 75 years old with active or convalescent COVID-19. Sequencing input: peripheral blood. The J gene is TRBJ1-1, the V gene TRBV6-5, with a possible D match to TRBD1 (6 bases). Here the CDR3 reads CASSQGSYTEAFF. CDR3 DNA: TGTGCCAGCAGTCAGGGGTCATACACTGAAGCTTTCTTT.